Below, 25 T cell receptor beta chains from the same sample are listed, as sequenced in a study of regulatory T cells in long-lasting Graves disease. Time point given: newly diagnosed GD, antithyroid drugs for less than 3 months. The TCR library was prepared using RNA isolated from PBMCs. Building the TCR beta libraries relied on iRepertoire HTBI primers, and CDR3 regions underwent Arm-PCR. A single record per CDR3 protein comes from TCRdb applying MiXCR to the multiplex PCR reads. The sample records about 540,000 distinct CDR3 sequences, 13% being singletons. These data are also associated with another study on T cells in Graves' hyperthyroidism and ophthalmopathy.

This specimen was peripheral blood mononuclear cells (PBMCs), taken at new diagnosis, from a patient treated with antithyroid drugs. These receptor sequences come from a man between 25 and 39 years old with Graves disease.

Points on this clonotype: A much larger clone sits a single nucleotide away, making a read error possible. The CDR3 DNA sequence: TGTGCCAGCAATTCGACGGGACTAGCGGGAGGGGGGCAGTTCTTC. Translated: CASNSTGLAGGGQFF. This chain connects TRBV12-3 or TRBV12-4 to TRBJ2-3; 16 bases align to TRBD2. Gene TRBJ2-1 matches the end of the DNA better, so the J call may be wrong. This CDR3 spans 15 amino acids.

This clonotype was recorded a few times. The CDR3 reads CASSSTRRGETEAFF. Written as DNA, the CDR3 is TGTGCCAGCAGCTCCACACGAAGGGGAGAGACTGAAGCTTTCTTT. The genes are TRBV5-8 and TRBJ1-1, with D maybe TRBD1 (5 bases). V shed 3 bases and J shed 5 bases, with 17 bases lying between them. Looked up from germline, CDR1 is SGHTS and CDR2 is YDEGEE. The CDR3 loop spans 15 amino acids.

Many counts were recorded for this clonotype. V gene TRBV4-2 combines with J gene TRBJ2-5; D is ambiguous. The length of the CDR3 is 14 residues. CDR1 and CDR2 (germline): LGHNA, YNFKEQ. V lost 1 base, J lost 3 bases, and 9 bases lay in between. In nucleotides, the CDR3 is TGTGCCAGCAGCCAAGTGTCAAGGGAAGAGACCCAGTACTTC. Encoded protein: CASSQVSREETQYF.

This chain links TRBV20-1 with TRBJ2-3; 7 positions match TRBD2. This CDR3 has 14 amino acids. Germline V gives CDR1 DFQATT, CDR2 SNEGSKA (reference sequence). J lost 5 bases, V lost 3 bases, and 8 bases had no gene match. The CDR3, as DNA: TGCAGTGCTAGTAAACGGGAGGAGGAAGATACGCAGTATTTT. Protein sequence: CSASKREEEDTQYF.

The chain links TRBV7-2 to TRBJ2-7; perhaps TRBD2 as D (6 bases). Germline CDR1 SGHTA, CDR2 FQGNSA. This CDR3 spans 15 amino acids. V was shortened by 1 base and J by 6 bases, with 16 bases between the two germline ends. CDR3 DNA: TGTGCCAGCAGCTTAGTCGGTTTAACCGGGGGCGAGCAGTACTTC. Encoded protein: CASSLVGLTGGEQYF.

This clonotype occurred many times. This chain uses TRBV2 with TRBJ1-1, with 7 nucleotides matching TRBD1. Unmatched junction bases numbered 8, after V lost 3 bases and J lost 4 bases. This CDR3 spans 15 amino acids. The germline gives CDR1 SNHLY, CDR2 FYNNEI. The CDR3 region has the DNA TGTGCCAGCAGTGACCACAGGGGACCCGGCACTGAAGCTTTCTTT. It yields the protein CASSDHRGPGTEAFF.

This clonotype was detected ten times or more. CDR3 protein: CASSLLADNEQFF. The CDR3 nucleotides are TGTGCCAGCAGTTTACTAGCGGACAATGAGCAGTTCTTC. V usage is TRBV12-3 or TRBV12-4 and J usage is TRBJ2-1; 7 bases match TRBD2. After removal of 2 bases from V and 5 bases from J, the junction contained 0 bases not matched to a gene. This CDR3 has 13 residues.

This clonotype was counted many times. The chain is built from TRBV20-1 and TRBJ2-3; a possible D gene is TRBD2 (5 bases). Germline CDR1 is DFQATT and CDR2 is SNEGSKA (reference sequence). The CDR3 extends over 16 amino acids. V was shortened by 6 bases and J by 1 base, with 20 bases between the two germline ends. The CDR3 protein is CSAQRGQRIGTDTQYF. The CDR3 DNA sequence: TGCAGTGCGCAGCGCGGGCAGCGAATCGGCACAGATACGCAGTATTTT.

In this sample, this clonotype turned up a few times. This chain links TRBV29-1 with TRBJ2-1; 8 bases line up with TRBD2. J gave up 4 bases and V 1 base, and 6 bases lay outside the gene matches. Germline CDR1 and CDR2: SQVTM and ANQGSEA. This CDR3 comprises 15 residues. As DNA, the CDR3 is TGCAGCGTTGAAGGAGGGCAGCGGGAGTACAATGAGCAGTTCTTC. Protein: CSVEGGQREYNEQFF.

This clonotype came up a few times. This sequence joins TRBV7-3 and TRBJ2-3, with 13 bases aligning to TRBD2. Per germline, CDR1 SGHTA and CDR2 FQGTGA. Unmatched junction bases numbered 7, after V lost 5 bases and J lost 2 bases. This CDR3 has 17 residues. This CDR3 is CASSATGTSGITDTQYF. The CDR3 region has the DNA TGTGCCAGCAGCGCGACCGGGACTAGCGGGATCACAGATACGCAGTATTTT.

This clonotype occurred many times. CDR3: CASSPGRAGGTDTQYF. CDR3 nucleotides: TGTGCCAGCTCACCGGGGCGAGCGGGGGGCACAGATACGCAGTATTTT. The chain recombines TRBV18 with TRBJ2-3; the match to TRBD2 covers 8 bases. The CDR3 is 16 residues long. CDR1 and CDR2 from the germline V gene are KGHSH and LQKENI. J lost 1 base, V lost 3 bases, and 6 bases had no gene match. The variable domain in full, with the rest retrieved from reference TRBV18 and TRBJ2-3, is NAGVMQNPRHLVRRRGQEARLRCSPMKGHSHVYWYRQLPEEGLKFMVYLQKENIIDESGMPKERFSAEFPKEGPSILRIQQVVRGDSAAYFCASSPGRAGGTDTQYFGPGTRLTVL.

This clonotype was detected only a few times. The chain couples TRBV27 to TRBJ1-1; D is undetermined. Trimming removed 4 bases at V and 11 bases at J, with 17 bases between. The germline gives CDR1 MNHEY, CDR2 SMNVEV (reference sequence). The CDR3 totals 13 residues. CDR3 nucleotides: TGTGCCAGCAGTTCCCCGGCGCTGTTGTCGGCTTTCTTT. Its protein product is CASSSPALLSAFF.

In this sample, this clonotype turned up many times. This rearrangement joins TRBV27 to TRBJ2-1, with TRBD2 matching 7 bases. Trimming took 4 bases from V and 7 from J; bases not matched to a gene: 10. This CDR3 has 15 residues. Per the germline V gene, CDR1 is MNHEY and CDR2 is SMNVEV (reference sequence). CDR3 DNA: TGTGCCAGCAGTTCGCTGAGTGCGGGAGTGAATGAGCAGTTCTTC. It encodes CASSSLSAGVNEQFF.

This clonotype was counted ten times or more. The gene calls are TRBV7-2 and TRBJ1-5; no clear D gene. Germline V CDR1 and CDR2: SGHTA, FQGNSA. This CDR3 is built from 15 residues. V was trimmed by 1 base and J by 6 bases, leaving 13 bases between them. The CDR3 coding sequence is TGTGCCAGCAGCTTAGTGTCTGCAGATTTTCAGCCCCAGCATTTT. Its translation: CASSLVSADFQPQHF.

The sample holds many counts of this clonotype. The chain is built from TRBV7-9 and TRBJ2-7; 7 nucleotides match TRBD1. The CDR3 totals 13 residues. V lost 7 bases and J lost 6; bases outside the gene matches: 9. Germline V gene sequence: CDR1 SEHNR, CDR2 FQNEAQ (reference sequence). CDR3 sequence reads: CASTLGGYREQYF. Written as DNA, the CDR3 is TGTGCCAGCACCCTAGGGGGCTATCGCGAGCAGTACTTC.

This clonotype appeared a few times. CDR3 protein: CSALIRGRGYTGNTIYF. The DNA for the CDR3 is TGCAGCGCTTTGATTAGGGGTAGAGGTTATACTGGAAACACCATATATTTT. The V gene is TRBV29-1, the J gene TRBJ1-3, with a weak D call TRBD1 (5 bases). The V end was cut by 7 bases, the J end by 2 bases, with 24 bases between. The CDR3 is made up of 17 amino acids. Germline loops: CDR1 SQVTM, CDR2 ANQGSEA.

This clonotype was seen at least ten times. The chain is built from TRBV27 and TRBJ1-5; D is unclear. Deletions cut 0 bases from V and 1 base from J, with 16 bases between. The CDR3 runs to 18 residues. Germline V CDR1 and CDR2: MNHEY, SMNVEV (reference sequence). CDR3 protein: CASSLSNIPRGSNQPQHF. The DNA for the CDR3 is TGTGCCAGCAGTTTATCGAATATCCCCCGAGGGAGCAATCAGCCCCAGCATTTT.

This clonotype was seen ten or more times. V and J are TRBV29-1 and TRBJ2-1; D is undetermined. The CDR3 sequence is 16 residues long. Germline V gene lookup returns CDR1 SQVTM and CDR2 ANQGSEA. The V and J ends lost 4 bases and 4 bases respectively, with 20 bases between them. This chain's CDR3 is CSVGLVMYGIYNEQFF. In DNA, the CDR3 is TGCAGCGTTGGGCTAGTAATGTACGGAATTTACAATGAGCAGTTCTTC.

V usage is TRBV7-9 and J usage is TRBJ1-2, with D possibly being TRBD1 (5 bases). From germline, CDR1 is SEHNR and CDR2 FQNEAQ (reference sequence). V gave up 7 bases and J gave up 2 bases, with 17 bases separating them. The CDR3 has 15 amino acids. The CDR3 sequence is CASTLPSGQNYGYTF. CDR3 in DNA: TGTGCCAGCACTCTGCCCTCCGGACAAAACTATGGCTACACCTTC.

This clonotype was seen ten or more times. The chain carries TRBV12-3 or TRBV12-4 and TRBJ1-2, with 7 nucleotides matching TRBD1. This CDR3 is 15 amino acids long. J lost 8 bases, V lost 3 bases, and 12 bases had no gene match. CDR3 sequence reads: CASSFRRATGIGYTF. CDR3 DNA sequence: TGTGCCAGCAGTTTTCGTCGCGCGACAGGGATAGGCTACACCTTC.

In this sample, this clonotype turned up many times. V and J are TRBV11-2 and TRBJ2-7; 11 nucleotides match TRBD2. The germline gives CDR1 SGHAT, CDR2 FQNNGV. J lost 2 bases, V lost 7 bases, and 4 bases had no gene match. This CDR3 region has 14 residues. The CDR3 spells CASMGTSGPYEQYF. CDR3 coding DNA: TGTGCCAGCATGGGGACTAGCGGACCCTACGAGCAGTACTTC. Full variable domain (outside the CDR3, taken from reference TRBV11-2 and TRBJ2-7): EAGVAQSPRYKIIEKRQSVAFWCNPISGHATLYWYQQILGQGPKLLIQFQNNGVVDDSQLPKDRFSAERLKGVDSTLKIQPAKLEDSAVYLCASMGTSGPYEQYFGPGTRLTVT.

This clonotype was counted many times. The rearrangement links TRBV4-1 to TRBJ2-7, with D perhaps assigned TRBD1 or TRBD2 (6 bases each). Germline values: CDR1 MGHRA, CDR2 YSYEKL. This CDR3 is built from 16 residues. The V end lost 1 base, the J end lost 5 bases, and 18 bases lay between the germline ends. The CDR3 loop is CASSQVGGRPSDEQYF. The CDR3 DNA is TGCGCCAGCAGCCAAGTAGGGGGGCGCCCGTCGGACGAGCAGTACTTC.

This clonotype was seen a few times. The chain employs TRBV3-1 and TRBJ2-7, with D perhaps TRBD2 (5 bases). Germline assignment: CDR1 LGHDT and CDR2 YNNKEL (reference sequence). Trimming left V 4 bases short and J 6 bases short, with 10 bases between. There are 12 residues in the CDR3. CDR3 nucleotides: TGTGCCAGCAGCCTCTGGGCGGGCGAGCAGTACTTC. Translation: CASSLWAGEQYF.

This clonotype came up many times. V usage is TRBV10-3 and J usage is TRBJ1-1; the D gene is possibly TRBD1 (6 bases). This CDR3 comprises 14 residues. V lost 2 bases to trimming and J lost 4 bases, with 11 bases between them. CDR1 ENHRY and CDR2 SYGVKD come from the germline V gene. The chain's CDR3 is CAISEPTGPTEAFF. The CDR3 coding sequence is TGTGCCATCAGTGAGCCGACAGGACCCACTGAAGCTTTCTTT.

At least ten counts were recorded for this clonotype. The chain uses TRBV28 and TRBJ1-4, with D possibly matching TRBD1 (6 bases). The CDR3 length is 14 residues. Germline V gene lookup returns CDR1 MDHEN and CDR2 SYDVKM. V lost 6 bases and J lost 5, with 13 bases in between. CDR3 coding DNA: TGTGCCAGCAGAGGGGGGGCTAAAAATGAAAAACTGTTTTTT. This gives the protein CASRGGAKNEKLFF.